Listed here are 19 T cell receptor beta chains from one sample, sequenced in a study of control samples from healthy donors and cancer patients. The table came from immunoSEQ multiplex PCR; TCRdb's copy has only in-frame clones and leaves some out. The sample has approximately 100,000 clones; over 65% are singletons. Sequencing input: blood. These receptors came from a woman in her thirties or forties in good health.

The chain recombines TRBV6-2 or TRBV6-3 with TRBJ1-2; perhaps TRBD1 as D (6 bases). CDR3 length equals 16 residues. The germline gives CDR1 MNHEY, CDR2 SVGEGT. V gave up 4 bases and J gave up 3 bases, with 18 bases separating them. CDR3 nucleotide sequence: TGTGCCAGCAGTTCTCTTCCAGGGGCCTTTGACTATGGCTACACCTTC. Its protein product is CASSSLPGAFDYGYTF.

V and J are TRBV10-3 and TRBJ2-7; no definite D call. V lost 10 bases to trimming and J lost 3 bases, with 16 bases between them. The CDR3 sequence is 13 residues long. CDR1 and CDR2 from the germline V gene are ENHRY and SYGVKD. Here the CDR3 reads CATEASEGYEQYF. CDR3 in DNA: TGTGCCACCGAGGCCTCCGAAGGCTACGAGCAGTACTTC.

This rearrangement joins TRBV7-2 to TRBJ1-1; D is possibly TRBD1 (5 bases). Trimming left V 5 bases short and J 0 bases short, with 10 bases between. This CDR3 comprises 14 residues. Germline CDR1 is SGHTA and CDR2 is FQGNSA. CDR3 loop: CASSVTTVNTEAFF. The CDR3 DNA is TGTGCCAGCAGCGTTACGACAGTGAACACTGAAGCTTTCTTT.

This clone was counted a single time. The chain links TRBV29-1 to TRBJ2-5, with 9 bases aligning to TRBD2. Germline V gene data show CDR1 as SQVTM and CDR2 as ANQGSEA. The junction had 10 bases not matched to a gene; V was cut back by 3 bases and J by 2 bases. The CDR3 covers 16 residues. CDR3 in DNA: TGCAGCGTTGATTCGGTTACTAGCGGGTCACAAGAGACCCAGTACTTC. As protein: CSVDSVTSGSQETQYF.

V usage is TRBV6-5 and J usage is TRBJ2-2, with D uncertain. The germline gives CDR1 MNHEY, CDR2 SVGAGI. The CDR3 is made up of 11 amino acids. The V end lost 6 bases, the J end lost 7 bases, and 6 bases lay between the germline ends. CDR3 bases: TGTGCCAGCAGCAGTAACGGGGAGCTGTTTTTT. As protein: CASSSNGELFF.

The chain employs TRBV3-1 (or the pseudogene TRBV3-2) and TRBJ1-1; a weak D match, TRBD1 (6 bases). The CDR3 consists of 14 residues. With 4 bases removed from V and 1 base from J, the gap between germline ends came to 10 bases. Germline V gene sequence: CDR1 LGHDT, CDR2 YNNKEL (reference sequence). The CDR3 here is CASSRQGKNTEAFF. The CDR3 region has the DNA TGTGCCAGCAGCCGCCAGGGGAAGAACACTGAAGCTTTCTTT.

The V gene is TRBV11-1, the J gene TRBJ2-3; 9 bases are a match to TRBD2. Trimming cost V 5 bases and J 3 bases; bases outside gene matches: 6. The CDR3 runs 15 residues. Germline V gene data show CDR1 as SGHAT and CDR2 as FQDESV (reference sequence). CDR3 protein: CASSLGSGGTDTQYF. The CDR3 DNA follows: TGTGCCAGCAGCCTCGGTAGCGGGGGTACAGATACGCAGTATTTT.

The genes are TRBV11-3 and TRBJ1-2; 10 bases fit TRBD1. The ends lost 0 bases at V and 4 bases at J; junction bases unmatched: 2. Germline V gene data show CDR1 as SGHNT and CDR2 as YENEEA. The CDR3 length is 15 residues. CDR3 sequence (DNA): TGTGCCAGCAGCTTAGAGGGACAGGGGACCTATGGCTACACCTTC. Translation gives CASSLEGQGTYGYTF.

This clone turned up a few times. V is TRBV18 and J is TRBJ2-1; D is unclear. V was pared by 2 bases and J by 2 bases, with 10 bases between. CDR3 length: 15 residues. Germline V lookup: CDR1 KGHSH, CDR2 LQKENI. This CDR3 is CASSPGNPAYNEQFF. CDR3 coding DNA: TGTGCCAGCTCACCAGGAAATCCTGCCTACAATGAGCAGTTCTTC.

The chain links TRBV6-4 to TRBJ2-2; TRBD2 is a possible D gene (5 bases). This CDR3 is built from 14 residues. With 4 bases removed from V and 6 bases from J, the gap between germline ends came to 12 bases. Germline V lookup: CDR1 MRHNA, CDR2 SNTAGT. CDR3 protein: CASSVLSGAGELFF. The CDR3 DNA reads TGTGCCAGCAGTGTCCTCAGCGGCGCCGGGGAGCTGTTTTTT.

The chain is built from TRBV5-5 and TRBJ1-4; TRBD1 matches at 10 bases. The CDR3 extends over 17 amino acids. Trimming cost V 4 bases and J 0 bases; bases outside gene matches: 6. The germline CDR1 and CDR2 sequences are SGHKS and YYEKEE (reference sequence). The CDR3 region is CASSVGQGFATNEKLFF. The CDR3 nucleotides read TGTGCCAGCAGCGTGGGACAGGGGTTTGCAACTAATGAAAAACTGTTTTTT.

This chain links TRBV6-6 with TRBJ1-1; 7 nucleotides match TRBD1. Unmatched junction bases numbered 5, after V lost 5 bases and J lost 5 bases. The CDR3 runs to 13 residues. CDR1 and CDR2 (germline): MNHNY, SVGAGI (reference sequence). The CDR3, as DNA: TGTGCCAGCAGTCAAACAGGGGAGACTGAAGCTTTCTTT. Residues: CASSQTGETEAFF.

The chain recombines TRBV4-1 with TRBJ1-1, with 7 bases matching TRBD1. With V trimmed by 4 bases and J by 2 bases, 4 bases remained unmatched. The CDR3 spans 14 residues. CDR1 MGHRA and CDR2 YSYEKL come from the germline V gene. The CDR3 sequence: CASSPTGVNTEAFF. The CDR3 bases are TGCGCCAGCAGCCCCACAGGGGTCAACACTGAAGCTTTCTTT.

This chain connects TRBV20-1 to TRBJ1-2; TRBD1 agrees at 7 bases. The CDR3 contains 11 residues. The V gene's germline CDR1 is DFQATT and CDR2 SNEGSKA (reference sequence). Trimming took 5 bases from V and 6 from J; bases not matched to a gene: 3. The CDR3 coding sequence is TGCAGTGCTTCAGGGGGGGATGGCTACACCTTC. Encoded protein: CSASGGDGYTF.

The J gene is TRBJ2-7, the V gene TRBV19; 11 bases agree with TRBD1. Per the germline V gene, CDR1 is LNHDA and CDR2 is SQIVND (reference sequence). The CDR3 has 15 residues. Trimming at V came to 6 bases and at J to 3 bases, leaving 7 bases not matched to a gene. The CDR3 spells CASRRGQGDIYEQYF. DNA of the CDR3: TGTGCCAGTAGAAGGGGACAGGGGGATATCTACGAGCAGTACTTC.

Here the CDR3 DNA reads TGTGCCAGCAGCCCCGAGGTCCGGGATACGCAGTATTTT. Protein product: CASSPEVRDTQYF. The gene calls are TRBV7-3 and TRBJ2-3; D is undetermined. This CDR3 has 13 amino acids. Per the germline V gene, CDR1 is SGHTA and CDR2 is FQGTGA. V was cut by 5 bases and J by 6 bases, with 12 bases left in between.

The chain employs TRBV7-2 and TRBJ1-2, with D perhaps TRBD1 (5 bases). Germline CDR1 SGHTA, CDR2 FQGNSA. V was clipped by 5 bases and J by 4 bases, with 14 bases between them. The CDR3 runs 14 residues. In DNA form, the CDR3 reads TGTGCCAGCAGCACTACGGACACTGGCTATGGCTACACCTTC. This encodes CASSTTDTGYGYTF.

The chain links TRBV19 to TRBJ2-7; 7 bases are a match to TRBD1. The V gene's germline CDR1 is LNHDA and CDR2 SQIVND (reference sequence). V lost 1 base, J lost 1 base, and 4 bases stayed unmatched. This CDR3 has 15 amino acids. Written as DNA, the CDR3 is TGTGCCAGTAGTATAGTAGGGACAGAGTCCTACGAGCAGTACTTC. Translating gives CASSIVGTESYEQYF.

The chain uses TRBV9 and TRBJ1-1; no clear D gene. The V end lost 4 bases, the J end lost 5 bases, and 15 bases lay between the germline ends. Germline loops: CDR1 SGDLS, CDR2 YYNGEE. There are 14 residues in the CDR3. CDR3 loop: CASSPEGRSTEAFF. The CDR3 nucleotides read TGTGCCAGCAGCCCAGAGGGCAGGAGTACTGAAGCTTTCTTT.